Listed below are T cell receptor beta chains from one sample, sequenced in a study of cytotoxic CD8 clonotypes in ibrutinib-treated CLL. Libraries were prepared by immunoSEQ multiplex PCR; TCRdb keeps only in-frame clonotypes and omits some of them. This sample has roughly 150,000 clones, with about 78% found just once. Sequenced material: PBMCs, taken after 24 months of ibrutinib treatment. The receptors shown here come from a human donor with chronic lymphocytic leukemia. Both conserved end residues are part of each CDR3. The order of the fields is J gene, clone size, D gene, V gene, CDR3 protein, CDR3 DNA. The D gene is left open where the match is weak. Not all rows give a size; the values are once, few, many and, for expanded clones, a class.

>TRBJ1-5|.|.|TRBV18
CASSPGWNQPQHF
TGTGCCAGCTCACCGGGCTGGAATCAGCCCCAGCATTTT
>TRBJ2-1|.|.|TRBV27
CASTPGGWVRGNEQFF
TGTGCCAGCACCCCCGGAGGGTGGGTAAGGGGTAATGAGCAGTTCTTC
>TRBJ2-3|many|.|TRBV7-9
CASSDGARTDTQYF
TGTGCCAGCAGCGACGGAGCGCGGACAGATACGCAGTATTTT
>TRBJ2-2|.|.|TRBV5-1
CASRTGFDNTGELFF
TGCGCCAGCAGGACTGGGTTTGACAACACCGGGGAGCTGTTTTTT
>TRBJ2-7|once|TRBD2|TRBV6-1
CASSEAGLAAYEQYF
TGTGCCAGCAGTGAAGCGGGACTAGCGGCCTACGAGCAGTACTTC
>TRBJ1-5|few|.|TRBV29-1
CSVVGGRNQPQHF
TGCAGCGTCGTGGGTGGAAGAAATCAGCCCCAGCATTTT
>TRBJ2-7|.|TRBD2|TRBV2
CASSERREARYEQYF
TGTGCCAGCAGTGAACGGCGGGAGGCTCGGTACGAGCAGTACTTC
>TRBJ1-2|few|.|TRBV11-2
CASSLGQGPAGF
TGTGCCAGCAGCTTAGGCCAGGGCCCCGCTGGATTC
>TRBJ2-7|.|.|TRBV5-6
CASSLTVSYEQYF
TGTGCCAGCAGCTTGACAGTCTCCTACGAGCAGTACTTC
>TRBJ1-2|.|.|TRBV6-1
CASRETGIDGYTF
TGTGCCAGCAGGGAGACAGGAATTGACGGCTACACCTTC
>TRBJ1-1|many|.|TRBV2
CASTPRRGTEAFF
TGTGCCAGCACCCCTCGCCGGGGCACTGAAGCTTTCTTT
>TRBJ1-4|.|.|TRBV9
CASSGTGRREKLFF
TGTGCCAGCAGCGGAACAGGGCGTCGTGAAAAACTGTTTTTT
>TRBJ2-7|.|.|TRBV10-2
CASSLGSHEQYF
TGCGCCAGCAGTCTGGGTTCCCACGAGCAGTACTTC
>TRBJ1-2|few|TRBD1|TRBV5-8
CASDGDSHYASYGYTF
TGTGCCAGCGACGGGGACAGCCATTATGCCAGCTATGGCTACACCTTC
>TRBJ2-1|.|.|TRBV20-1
CSARVGNEQFF
TGCAGTGCTAGAGTGGGCAATGAGCAGTTCTTC
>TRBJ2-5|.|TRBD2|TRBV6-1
CASSVGGSGGHQETQYF
TGTGCCAGCAGTGTTGGGGGTAGCGGGGGACACCAAGAGACCCAGTACTTC
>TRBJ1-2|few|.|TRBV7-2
CASSLAKGYGYTF
TGTGCCAGCAGCTTAGCCAAGGGCTATGGCTACACCTTC
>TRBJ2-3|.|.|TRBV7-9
CASSSTDTQYF
TGTGCCAGCAGCTCCACAGATACGCAGTATTTT
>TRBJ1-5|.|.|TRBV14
CASSRGQGFNQPQHF
TGTGCCAGCAGCCGGGGTCAGGGATTCAATCAGCCCCAGCATTTT
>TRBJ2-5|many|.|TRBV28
CASSLSVGGGETQYF
TGTGCCAGCAGTTTATCCGTGGGGGGCGGAGAGACCCAGTACTTC
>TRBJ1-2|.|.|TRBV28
CASSLVGHNYGYTF
TGTGCCAGCAGTTTGGTCGGACATAACTATGGCTACACCTTC
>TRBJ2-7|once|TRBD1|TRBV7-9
CASSFMGQAHEQYF
TGTGCCAGCAGCTTCATGGGACAGGCCCACGAGCAGTACTTC
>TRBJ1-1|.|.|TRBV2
CASSEVALPTNTEAFF
TGTGCCAGCAGTGAAGTGGCCCTACCCACGAACACTGAAGCTTTCTTT
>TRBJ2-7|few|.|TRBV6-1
CAGQGQEMHEQYF
TGTGCCGGCCAAGGGCAGGAGATGCACGAGCAGTACTTC
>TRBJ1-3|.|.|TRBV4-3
CASSQGVGGGNTIYF
TGCGCCAGCAGCCAAGGGGTGGGGGGAGGAAACACCATATATTTT
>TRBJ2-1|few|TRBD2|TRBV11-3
CASSRGLAETNEQFF
TGTGCCAGCAGCCGAGGACTAGCGGAAACAAATGAGCAGTTCTTC
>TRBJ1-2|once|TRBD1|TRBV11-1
CASSRGQGEGYTF
TGTGCCAGCAGCCGAGGACAGGGTGAGGGCTACACCTTC
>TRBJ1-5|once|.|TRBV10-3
CAISQDSNQPQHF
TGTGCCATCAGTCAAGATAGCAATCAGCCCCAGCATTTT
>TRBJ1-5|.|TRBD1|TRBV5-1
CASSPGTGNQPQHF
TGCGCCAGCAGCCCGGGGACAGGAAATCAGCCCCAGCATTTT
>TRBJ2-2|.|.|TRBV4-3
CASSQVDSTGELFF
TGCGCCAGCAGCCAAGTAGACAGCACCGGGGAGCTGTTTTTT
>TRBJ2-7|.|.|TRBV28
CASSLLASGSEQYF
TGTGCCAGCAGTTTACTGGCTAGTGGGTCGGAGCAGTACTTC
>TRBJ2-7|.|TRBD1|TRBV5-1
CASSLGDEGQGMHEQYF
TGCGCCAGCAGCTTGGGTGATGAGGGACAGGGGATGCACGAGCAGTACTTC
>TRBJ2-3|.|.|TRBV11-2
CASSLGVRHTDTQYF
TGTGCCAGCAGCTTAGGTGTCAGACACACAGATACGCAGTATTTT
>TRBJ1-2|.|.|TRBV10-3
CAISDGGAGYGYTF
TGTGCCATCAGTGACGGGGGCGCGGGCTATGGCTACACCTTC
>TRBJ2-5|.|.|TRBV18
CASSPGYQETQYF
TGTGCCAGCTCACCAGGGTACCAAGAGACCCAGTACTTC
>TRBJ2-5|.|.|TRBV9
CASSAQGGQETQYF
TGTGCCAGCAGCGCCCAGGGTGGCCAAGAGACCCAGTACTTC
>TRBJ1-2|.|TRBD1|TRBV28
CASSLSSPTGDYGYTF
TGTGCCAGCAGTTTGTCTTCCCCCACAGGGGACTATGGCTACACCTTC
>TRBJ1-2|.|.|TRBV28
CASRVGRGGPSYGYTF
TGTGCCAGCAGGGTCGGACGAGGGGGGCCGTCCTATGGCTACACCTTC
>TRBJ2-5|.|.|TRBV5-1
CASSGGDTGSAAQYF
TGCGCCAGCAGCGGGGGGGACACCGGGTCCGCGGCCCAGTACTTC
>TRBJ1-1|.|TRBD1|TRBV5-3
CARSQDRGNTEAFF
TGTGCCAGAAGCCAGGACAGGGGGAACACTGAAGCTTTCTTT
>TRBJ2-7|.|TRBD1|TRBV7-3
CASSLSGQGVYEQYF
TGTGCCAGCAGCTTAAGCGGTCAGGGGGTTTACGAGCAGTACTTC
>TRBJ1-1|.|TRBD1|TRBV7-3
CASSLEGQGLGEAFF
TGTGCCAGCAGCTTAGAGGGACAGGGGTTGGGTGAAGCTTTCTTT
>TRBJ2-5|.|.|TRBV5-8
CASSLALGSQETQYF
TGTGCCAGCAGCTTGGCCTTAGGGAGCCAAGAGACCCAGTACTTC
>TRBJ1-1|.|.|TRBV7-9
CASSPLVGLNTEAFF
TGTGCCAGCAGCCCCCTTGTGGGTTTGAACACTGAAGCTTTCTTT
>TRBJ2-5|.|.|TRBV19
CASSSGHSLQETQYF
TGTGCCAGTAGTAGCGGGCATTCCCTACAAGAGACCCAGTACTTC
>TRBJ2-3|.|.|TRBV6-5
CASSYGVDSTDTQYF
TGTGCCAGCAGTTACGGCGTAGACAGCACAGATACGCAGTATTTT
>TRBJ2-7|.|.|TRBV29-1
CSAGDSSYEQYF
TGCAGCGCGGGGGACAGCTCCTACGAGCAGTACTTC
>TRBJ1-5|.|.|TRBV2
CASSEAGRGQPQHF
TGTGCCAGCAGTGAAGCCGGAAGGGGGCAGCCCCAGCATTTT
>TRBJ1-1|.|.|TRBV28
CASISPGEGLLGAFF
TGTGCCAGCATATCCCCTGGGGAGGGGCTCTTGGGGGCTTTCTTT
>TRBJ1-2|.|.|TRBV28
CASSLLGEYGYTF
TGTGCCAGCAGTTTGCTTGGGGAGTATGGCTACACCTTC